These 19 T cell receptor beta chains share one sample of origin, sequenced in a study of response to subunit inactivated influenza vaccine. Each CDR3 protein is one row after TCRdb ran MiXCR on the RT-PCR reads. The sample yields roughly 460,000 distinct CDR3 sequences, about a tenth seen once. The sample in question was PBMCs from blood, obtained 45 days after vaccination. Source of these receptors: a man over 45 who received an inactivated influenza vaccine.

This clonotype was found a few times. The rearrangement links TRBV7-8 to TRBJ2-2; D uncertain. Per the germline V gene, CDR1 is SGHVS and CDR2 is FQNEAQ. This CDR3 contains 16 residues. V dropped 4 bases and J dropped 3 bases, with 15 bases sitting between them. CDR3 region: CASSWSLRLDTGELFF. For the CDR3, the DNA is TGTGCCAGCAGCTGGTCCTTAAGGCTTGACACCGGGGAGCTGTTTTTT.

The chain joins TRBV28 to TRBJ2-7; D could derive from TRBD1 or TRBD2 (5 bases each). The CDR3 contains 16 residues. The V gene's germline CDR1 is MDHEN and CDR2 SYDVKM. Trimming pared 4 bases from V and 2 bases from J, leaving 18 bases between. CDR3 region: CASSSIKGPGPYEQYF. The CDR3 nucleotides read TGTGCCAGCAGTTCAATCAAGGGACCGGGCCCCTACGAGCAGTACTTC.

The chain has TRBV7-9 and TRBJ2-5; no clear D. Trimming left V 1 base short and J 2 bases short, with 8 bases between. The CDR3 length is 14 residues. Per the germline V gene, CDR1 is SEHNR and CDR2 is FQNEAQ (reference sequence). As DNA, the CDR3 is TGTGCCAGCAGCTTAGTGTTTTTACAAGAGACCCAGTACTTC. This gives the protein CASSLVFLQETQYF.

The rearrangement links TRBV6-5 to TRBJ2-1; 8 bases agree with TRBD2. The germline V gene has CDR1 MNHEY and CDR2 SVGAGI. CDR3 length equals 17 residues. The V and J ends lost 2 bases and 4 bases, in that order; junction bases with no gene match: 10. The CDR3 region is CASSYLSLSGGYNEQFF. CDR3 DNA: TGTGCCAGCAGTTACCTATCACTTTCGGGGGGGTACAATGAGCAGTTCTTC.

Written as DNA, the CDR3 is TGTGCCACCAGCAGAGCGACACACTCTGGAAACACCATATATTTT. Amino acid sequence: CATSRATHSGNTIYF. The rearrangement joins TRBV15 to TRBJ1-3; D not certain. The CDR3 is made up of 15 amino acids. Per germline, CDR1 LNHNV and CDR2 YYDKDF (reference sequence). The ends were cut back, 1 base at V and 0 bases at J, with 7 bases in the middle.

This clonotype was detected a few times. This rearrangement joins TRBV15 to TRBJ1-4; the D is unclear. The CDR3 contains 15 residues. Germline V lookup: CDR1 LNHNV, CDR2 YYDKDF (reference sequence). The V end was cut by 0 bases, the J end by 6 bases, with 11 bases between. The CDR3 DNA follows: TGTGCCACCAGCAGAGACGGGCCTTCTTATGAAAAACTGTTTTTT. Protein: CATSRDGPSYEKLFF.

This clonotype showed up many times. The chain couples TRBV6-5 to TRBJ1-4, with D uncertain. From germline, CDR1 is MNHEY and CDR2 SVGAGI. Trimming removed 2 bases from V and 7 bases from J, with 11 bases in between. This CDR3 region has 14 residues. The CDR3 sequence: CASSYGARSEKLFF. The CDR3 coding sequence is TGTGCCAGCAGTTACGGAGCCCGAAGTGAAAAACTGTTTTTT.

This clonotype was detected ten times or more. The chain couples TRBV7-9 to TRBJ2-2; tentatively, D is TRBD2 (6 bases). The CDR3 covers 15 residues. Between the trimmed V and J ends, which lost 2 bases and 1 base, there was a span of 8 bases. Germline CDR1 and CDR2: SEHNR and FQNEAQ (reference sequence). The CDR3, as DNA: TGTGCCAGCAGCTTAAGGCGGGAGAACACCGGGGAGCTGTTTTTT. Protein product: CASSLRRENTGELFF.

This clonotype was detected a few times. The CDR3 DNA is TGTGCCAGCAGCGCAGATGTGGGACGGCAGTACTTC. Translated, it gives CASSADVGRQYF. This chain links TRBV12-3 or TRBV12-4 with TRBJ2-7; tentatively, D is TRBD1 or TRBD2 (5 bases each). The V and J ends lost 6 bases and 9 bases respectively, with 15 bases between them. The CDR3 runs 12 residues.

This clonotype was observed once. The chain recombines TRBV11-2 with TRBJ2-7; tentative D call: TRBD1 (6 bases). CDR3 length equals 14 residues. Germline assignment: CDR1 SGHAT and CDR2 FQNNGV. Trimming removed 5 bases from V and 3 bases from J, with 14 bases in between. The CDR3 reads CASSHTGTGYEQYF. CDR3 in DNA: TGTGCCAGCAGCCATACAGGGACCGGCTACGAGCAGTACTTC.

The chain has TRBV29-1 and TRBJ2-1; the D gene could be TRBD1 or TRBD2 (5 bases each). Trimming cost V 4 bases and J 4 bases, with 11 bases left between them. This CDR3 has 13 residues. In germline, CDR1 is SQVTM, CDR2 ANQGSEA. The CDR3 loop reads CSVGRGDYNEQFF. In nucleotides, the CDR3 is TGCAGCGTTGGTAGAGGGGATTACAATGAGCAGTTCTTC.

This clonotype has ten or more counts. V usage is TRBV12-3 or TRBV12-4 and J usage is TRBJ1-1; TRBD1 is a possible D gene (6 bases). The CDR3 covers 15 residues. V shed 1 base and J shed 1 base, with 10 bases lying between them. The CDR3 loop reads CASSLEAGANTEAFF. CDR3 in DNA: TGTGCCAGCAGTTTAGAGGCAGGGGCGAACACTGAAGCTTTCTTT.

This clonotype was observed a handful of times. The rearrangement links TRBV2 to TRBJ2-5; a possible D gene is TRBD1 (6 bases). Trimming took 6 bases from V and 2 from J, leaving 16 bases between them. Germline V gives CDR1 SNHLY, CDR2 FYNNEI. This CDR3 is 15 amino acids long. CDR3 sequence: CASSPLGGLQETQYF. The CDR3 DNA reads TGTGCCAGCAGCCCCCTAGGGGGTTTACAAGAGACCCAGTACTTC.

The chain has TRBV3-1 and TRBJ2-1, with 11 bases aligning to TRBD2. Germline V gene data show CDR1 as LGHDT and CDR2 as YNNKEL (reference sequence). CDR3 length equals 20 residues. The ends lost 2 bases at V and 0 bases at J; junction bases unmatched: 12. This chain's CDR3 is CASSQIGTSGIPSSYNEQFF. CDR3 DNA sequence: TGTGCCAGCAGCCAAATCGGGACTAGCGGCATCCCCAGCTCCTACAATGAGCAGTTCTTC.

This clonotype was counted at least ten times. V and J are TRBV29-1 and TRBJ2-3; TRBD1 agrees at 11 bases. Germline trimming cut 6 bases from V and 3 bases from J; bases unmatched to any gene: 8. From germline, CDR1 is SQVTM and CDR2 ANQGSEA. CDR3 size: 15 residues. CDR3 bases: TGCAGCGTGGTGGGACAGGGGGTCTGGACAGATACGCAGTATTTT. This encodes CSVVGQGVWTDTQYF.

This clonotype occurred a few times. V and J are TRBV4-3 and TRBJ2-7; D may match TRBD1 or TRBD2 (6 bases each). V was pared by 0 bases and J by 4 bases, with 19 bases between. The CDR3 consists of 17 residues. Germline V gene lookup returns CDR1 LGHNA and CDR2 YSLEER. CDR3 nucleotide sequence: TGCGCCAGCAGCCAAGATGTTTCTGGGGGGCGCGGATACGAGCAGTACTTC. Its protein product is CASSQDVSGGRGYEQYF.

The chain joins TRBV4-1 to TRBJ2-2, with D hard to call. The V and J ends lost 1 base and 4 bases respectively, with 10 bases between them. CDR3 length equals 15 residues. Germline V gives CDR1 MGHRA, CDR2 YSYEKL. CDR3 in amino acids: CASSQGKGTTGELFF. The CDR3 region has the DNA TGCGCCAGCAGCCAAGGGAAGGGAACCACCGGGGAGCTGTTTTTT.

This clonotype was counted a few times. V usage is TRBV20-1 and J usage is TRBJ2-1; TRBD2 might be the D (7 bases). Germline V gives CDR1 DFQATT, CDR2 SNEGSKA (reference sequence). The CDR3 consists of 15 residues. Trimming shortened V by 2 bases and J by 4 bases, and 15 bases separated the two germline ends. The DNA of the CDR3 is TGCAGTGCTAGATTTGGCGGGGGCCTGTACAATGAGCAGTTCTTC. Translated, it gives CSARFGGGLYNEQFF.

This clonotype was seen only a few times. The chain recombines TRBV7-9 with TRBJ1-2; the D gene is possibly TRBD1 (5 bases). The CDR3 covers 14 residues. V was trimmed by 5 bases and J by 2 bases, leaving 12 bases between them. Germline CDR1 SEHNR, CDR2 FQNEAQ (reference sequence). This CDR3 reads CASSRTPENYGYTF. The CDR3 DNA sequence: TGTGCCAGCAGCCGGACACCCGAAAACTATGGCTACACCTTC.